Below are 30 T cell receptor beta chains sequenced from a single sample in a study of cytomegalovirus exposure and HLA in healthy donors. The study ran its PCR with 60 Vbeta and 13 Jbeta primers. Clones were sequenced by immunoSEQ multiplex PCR, and TCRdb holds only the in-frame ones, with some missing. The table records approximately 91,000 clones, 64% of them present only once. The sample taken for sequencing was PBMCs. The receptors originated from a human donor in good health.

This chain links TRBV7-2 with TRBJ1-1, with TRBD1 matching over 7 bases. Trimming removed 6 bases from V and 0 bases from J; junction bases left unmatched: 7. The CDR3 runs to 15 residues. CDR1 is SGHTA, CDR2 FQGNSA, per germline. CDR3 region: CASRLRDSMNTEAFF. The CDR3, as DNA: TGTGCCAGCAGGCTAAGGGACAGCATGAACACTGAAGCTTTCTTT.

This chain links TRBV19 with TRBJ1-1, with 7 bases matching TRBD1. Unmatched junction bases numbered 12, after V lost 5 bases and J lost 0 bases. This CDR3 has 17 residues. In germline, CDR1 is LNHDA, CDR2 SQIVND (reference sequence). The CDR3 loop is CASSPWGQTPMNTEAFF. CDR3 bases: TGTGCCAGTAGTCCCTGGGGACAGACGCCAATGAACACTGAAGCTTTCTTT.

The V gene is TRBV20-1, the J gene TRBJ2-5, with D possibly matching TRBD2 (5 bases). Trimming pared 8 bases from V and 5 bases from J, leaving 12 bases between. Germline CDR1 DFQATT, CDR2 SNEGSKA (reference sequence). The CDR3 runs 11 residues. The CDR3: CSQPGSETQYF. CDR3 DNA: TGCAGTCAACCGGGGTCGGAGACCCAGTACTTC.

This chain connects TRBV27 to TRBJ2-1; TRBD1 agrees at 8 bases. CDR1 and CDR2 (germline): MNHEY, SMNVEV (reference sequence). Unmatched junction bases numbered 5, after V lost 0 bases and J lost 10 bases. This CDR3 has 14 amino acids. CDR3 loop: CASSLSTGGVEQFF. Here the CDR3 DNA reads TGTGCCAGCAGTTTATCTACAGGGGGAGTGGAGCAGTTCTTC.

The gene calls are TRBV29-1 and TRBJ1-1, with a tentative D call TRBD1 (5 bases). The V and J ends lost 1 base and 5 bases respectively, with 14 bases between them. CDR3 length: 14 residues. In germline, CDR1 is SQVTM, CDR2 ANQGSEA. The CDR3 here is CSVEGTGQGTEAFF. CDR3 bases: TGCAGCGTTGAAGGAACAGGTCAAGGGACTGAAGCTTTCTTT.

The CDR3 protein is CASSQGLAGVLGDTQYF. The DNA of the CDR3 is TGTGCCAGCAGCCAAGGACTAGCGGGGGTATTAGGAGATACGCAGTATTTT. V and J are TRBV7-3 and TRBJ2-3; 13 bases map to TRBD2. The CDR3 length is 17 residues. The V segment lost 5 bases and the J segment 5 bases; nucleotides outside the gene matches: 10. Looked up from germline, CDR1 is SGHTA and CDR2 is FQGTGA.

The chain has TRBV5-4 and TRBJ2-5; maybe TRBD2 (6 bases). The CDR3 contains 18 residues. The ends were cut back, 4 bases at V and 1 base at J, with 23 bases in the middle. CDR1 SGHNT and CDR2 YYREEE come from the germline V gene (reference sequence). The CDR3 loop is CASSPLYRSGEGQETQYF. CDR3 nucleotide sequence: TGTGCCAGCAGCCCACTATACCGGTCGGGAGAAGGCCAAGAGACCCAGTACTTC.

This sequence joins TRBV19 and TRBJ2-7; TRBD2 might be the D (6 bases). The CDR3 runs to 11 residues. The V end lost 8 bases, the J end lost 5 bases, and 10 bases lay between the germline ends. Germline loops: CDR1 LNHDA, CDR2 SQIVND (reference sequence). CDR3 nucleotide sequence: TGTGCCAGTGGGGGACTCCACGAGCAGTACTTC. Its protein is CASGGLHEQYF.

This chain uses TRBV7-2 with TRBJ2-7; TRBD2 agrees at 9 bases. CDR1 is SGHTA and CDR2 is FQGNSA in the germline V gene. The CDR3 extends over 13 amino acids. The ends lost 4 bases at V and 4 bases at J; junction bases unmatched: 2. CDR3 DNA: TGTGCCAGCAGCTCTACTAGCGGGTACGAGCAGTACTTC. It yields the protein CASSSTSGYEQYF. The entire variable domain, with the rest obtained from reference TRBV7-2 and TRBJ2-7, is as follows: GAGVSQSPSNKVTEKGKDVELRCDPISGHTALYWYRQSLGQGLEFLIYFQGNSAPDKSGLPSDRFSAERTGGSVSTLTIQRTQQEDSAVYLCASSSTSGYEQYFGPGTRLTVT.

V usage is TRBV4-2 and J usage is TRBJ2-3; D is unresolved. The V and J ends lost 1 base and 3 bases respectively, with 14 bases between them. The CDR3 loop spans 16 amino acids. CDR1 is LGHNA and CDR2 is YNFKEQ in the germline V gene. The CDR3 sequence is CASSQVASGWTDTQYF. The CDR3 DNA reads TGTGCCAGCAGCCAAGTGGCTAGTGGGTGGACAGATACGCAGTATTTT.

The V gene is TRBV7-9, the J gene TRBJ2-7; D remains unclear. Germline CDR1 SEHNR, CDR2 FQNEAQ (reference sequence). Trimming removed 3 bases from V and 0 bases from J, with 6 bases in between. This CDR3 is built from 13 residues. CDR3 sequence (DNA): TGTGCCAGCAGCTTCGTTTCCTCCTACGAGCAGTACTTC. Encoded protein: CASSFVSSYEQYF. The full variable domain, rest sourced from reference TRBV7-9 and TRBJ2-7, is DTGVSQNPRHKITKRGQNVTFRCDPISEHNRLYWYRQTLGQGPEFLTYFQNEAQLEKSRLLSDRFSAERPKGSFSTLEIQRTEQGDSAMYLCASSFVSSYEQYFGPGTRLTVT.

The chain uses TRBV5-1 and TRBJ2-7; 7 nucleotides line up with TRBD1. The CDR3 is made up of 14 amino acids. CDR1 and CDR2 from the germline V gene are SGHRS and YFSETQ. V gave up 1 base and J gave up 5 bases; unmatched junction bases: 6. Here the CDR3 reads CASSLQQGYNEQYF. The CDR3, as DNA: TGCGCCAGCAGCTTGCAACAGGGGTATAACGAGCAGTACTTC. The complete variable domain, with remaining parts taken from reference TRBV5-1 and TRBJ2-7, reads KAGVTQTPRYLIKTRGQQVTLSCSPISGHRSVSWYQQTPGQGLQFLFEYFSETQRNKGNFPGRFSGRQFSNSRSEMNVSTLELGDSALYLCASSLQQGYNEQYFGPGTRLTVT.

CDR3 region: CASSDSPGGGNTGELFF. CDR3 nucleotide sequence: TGTGCCAGCAGTGACTCCCCTGGCGGGGGGAACACCGGGGAGCTGTTTTTT. V gene TRBV6-4 combines with J gene TRBJ2-2; 7 positions match TRBD2. This CDR3 has 17 amino acids. Germline V gene sequence: CDR1 MRHNA, CDR2 SNTAGT. The V and J ends lost 0 bases and 1 base, in that order; junction bases with no gene match: 5.

This chain connects TRBV11-1 to TRBJ1-1; TRBD1 might be the D (5 bases). The V gene's germline CDR1 is SGHAT and CDR2 FQDESV (reference sequence). V dropped 5 bases and J dropped 3 bases, with 19 bases sitting between them. The CDR3 covers 16 residues. The CDR3 is CASSRTAGGSHTEAFF. As DNA, the CDR3 is TGTGCCAGCAGCCGCACCGCGGGGGGATCGCACACTGAAGCTTTCTTT.

V usage is TRBV5-6 and J usage is TRBJ2-3; possible D gene TRBD2, 5 bases. The V end lost 0 bases, the J end lost 0 bases, and 11 bases lay between the germline ends. Looked up from germline, CDR1 is SGHDT and CDR2 is YYEEEE. The CDR3 consists of 16 residues. The CDR3 here is CASSLAGKASTDTQYF. The CDR3 DNA reads TGTGCCAGCAGCTTGGCGGGGAAAGCTAGCACAGATACGCAGTATTTT.

This clone was observed a few times. The gene calls are TRBV7-9 and TRBJ1-1; the match to TRBD1 covers 7 bases. The CDR3 totals 14 residues. J was trimmed by 7 bases and V by 6 bases; bases with no gene match: 11. CDR1 is SEHNR and CDR2 is FQNEAQ in the germline V gene (reference sequence). As DNA, the CDR3 is TGTGCCAGCAGAGAGGACAGGAGGTTGAATGAAGCTTTCTTT. Translating it yields CASREDRRLNEAFF.

This chain connects TRBV9 to TRBJ2-5, with D tentatively TRBD2 (6 bases). Germline loops: CDR1 SGDLS, CDR2 YYNGEE. The germline V and J ends were trimmed by 5 bases and 2 bases, with 16 bases remaining between them. This CDR3 has 15 residues. In DNA, the CDR3 is TGTGCCAGCAGTTCCAGGACTACCCTACAAGAGACCCAGTACTTC. It translates to CASSSRTTLQETQYF.

The J gene is TRBJ2-2, the V gene TRBV7-3, with 12 positions matching TRBD2. V was pared by 4 bases and J by 4 bases, with 4 bases of the junction left unmatched. The CDR3 spans 16 residues. The germline V gene encodes CDR1 SGHTA and CDR2 FQGTGA. The CDR3 DNA follows: TGTGCCAGCAGCTATCGGACTAGCGGGGTCACCGGGGAGCTGTTTTTT. Translation gives CASSYRTSGVTGELFF.

The rearrangement uses TRBV19 and TRBJ1-1; no reliable D call. V was pared by 8 bases and J by 2 bases, with 9 bases between. The V gene's germline CDR1 is LNHDA and CDR2 SQIVND (reference sequence). The CDR3 runs to 12 residues. CDR3 protein: CASEGGNTEAFF. For the CDR3, the DNA is TGTGCCAGTGAGGGAGGAAACACTGAAGCTTTCTTT.

The chain uses TRBV5-1 and TRBJ1-1, with 10 bases lining up with TRBD1. CDR3 length equals 15 residues. Germline loops: CDR1 SGHRS, CDR2 YFSETQ. With V trimmed by 4 bases and J by 5 bases, 8 bases remained unmatched. The CDR3 sequence: CASSVGDRGRTEAFF. CDR3 coding DNA: TGCGCCAGCAGCGTAGGAGACAGGGGGCGGACTGAAGCTTTCTTT.

The V and J genes are TRBV7-8 and TRBJ2-7, with D perhaps matching TRBD1 (6 bases). CDR3 length equals 22 residues. V dropped 5 bases and J dropped 4 bases, with 39 bases sitting between them. Per the germline V gene, CDR1 is SGHVS and CDR2 is FQNEAQ. The CDR3, as DNA: TGTGCCAGCAGCCTCTTCCGTTTTCCGGGACAAAGTAGTACCCGAGGGAATTACGAGCAGTACTTC. This gives the protein CASSLFRFPGQSSTRGNYEQYF.

The chain couples TRBV7-2 to TRBJ1-1; D is unclear. The length of the CDR3 is 13 residues. V was shortened by 5 bases and J by 1 base, with 8 bases between the two germline ends. The germline V gene encodes CDR1 SGHTA and CDR2 FQGNSA. CDR3 residues: CASSAHRNTEAFF. In DNA form, the CDR3 reads TGTGCCAGCAGCGCACATCGGAACACTGAAGCTTTCTTT.

This clone was recorded a few times. The V and J genes are TRBV18 and TRBJ1-3, with D unclear. The V end lost 3 bases, the J end lost 2 bases, and 14 bases lay between the germline ends. CDR1 is KGHSH and CDR2 is LQKENI in the germline V gene. The CDR3 runs 16 residues. The CDR3 loop reads CASSPTPGGTGNTIYF. CDR3 coding DNA: TGTGCCAGCTCACCCACCCCCGGAGGAACTGGAAACACCATATATTTT.

In DNA form, the CDR3 reads TGTGCCAGCAGCTTCCACGGCGGGGCTACAAAAAACATTCAGTACTTC. This gives the protein CASSFHGGATKNIQYF. The chain joins TRBV7-8 to TRBJ2-4, with a tentative D call TRBD2 (6 bases). The length of the CDR3 is 16 residues. Germline loops: CDR1 SGHVS, CDR2 FQNEAQ. V shed 3 bases and J shed 4 bases, with 16 bases lying between them.

The chain links TRBV7-9 to TRBJ1-1, with 7 bases matching TRBD1. Germline CDR1 and CDR2: SEHNR and FQNEAQ (reference sequence). The CDR3 runs 14 residues. J was trimmed by 1 base and V by 2 bases; bases with no gene match: 1. CDR3 nucleotides: TGTGCCAGCAGCTTAAACAGGGGGAACACTGAAGCTTTCTTT. It is translated as CASSLNRGNTEAFF.

This clone was seen only a few times. V and J are TRBV7-3 and TRBJ2-1; the match to TRBD2 covers 10 bases. After removal of 2 bases from V and 6 bases from J, the junction contained 10 bases not matched to a gene. Germline lookup yields CDR1 SGHTA and CDR2 FQGTGA. The CDR3 length is 17 residues. As DNA, the CDR3 is TGTGCCAGCAGCTTAGGGAGTAGCGGGGGGCCGAGCAATGAGCAGTTCTTC. This codes for CASSLGSSGGPSNEQFF.

V and J are TRBV5-3 and TRBJ1-2; D unclear. TRBV5-3 is an ORF, with its function uncertain. The V end was cut by 4 bases, the J end by 8 bases, with 15 bases between. This CDR3 region has 13 residues. The CDR3 reads CARSITSGGGYTF. In DNA, the CDR3 is TGTGCCAGAAGCATTACATCAGGTGGCGGCTACACCTTC.

This clone occurred a few times. The chain links TRBV5-6 to TRBJ2-3, with TRBD2 matching 8 bases. The trim removed 3 bases at V and 1 base at J, leaving 4 bases unmatched. This CDR3 is built from 15 residues. Germline V gene lookup returns CDR1 SGHDT and CDR2 YYEEEE. The DNA for the CDR3 is TGTGCCAGCAGCTCGAATAGCGGGGGCACAGATACGCAGTATTTT. Its translation is CASSSNSGGTDTQYF.

Only a few counts were recorded for this clone. This sample also contains other DNA sequences that code for the same CDR3. The chain carries TRBV19 and TRBJ2-7; TRBD1 might be the D (6 bases). The CDR3 is 13 residues long. Trimming left V 10 bases short and J 3 bases short, with 16 bases between. Germline CDR1 LNHDA, CDR2 SQIVND (reference sequence). CDR3 sequence (DNA): TGTGCCACTCGCTCTACAGGGTACTACGAGCAGTACTTC. The encoded protein is CATRSTGYYEQYF.

This rearrangement joins TRBV6-6 to TRBJ1-1; D gene uncertain. V was shortened by 7 bases and J by 0 bases, with 9 bases between the two germline ends. Germline-derived CDR1 and CDR2 are MNHNY and SVGAGI (reference sequence). The CDR3 sequence is 13 residues long. The CDR3 sequence: CASKAPMNTEAFF. As DNA, the CDR3 is TGTGCCAGCAAAGCCCCGATGAACACTGAAGCTTTCTTT.